Detailed here is one T cell receptor (beta chain). This entry comes from a study of technical replicates of blood from several donors. CDR1 is MNHEY, CDR2 SVGAGI, per germline. The germline V and J ends were trimmed by 1 base and 4 bases, with 13 bases remaining between them. The CDR3 loop spans 15 amino acids. Data came from immunoSEQ multiplex PCR; TCRdb stores just in-frame clones and leaves some out. The profile shows around 81,000 clones, 90% to 97% of them singletons. The sequence came from a human donor in good health. The chain recombines TRBV6-5 with TRBJ1-2; D gene uncertain. Material for sequencing was T cells isolated from PBMCs. The CDR3 here is CASSYFPSESYGYTF. The CDR3 region has the DNA TGTGCCAGCAGTTACTTCCCCAGTGAAAGCTATGGCTACACCTTC.